What follows are 13 T cell receptor beta chains derived from one specimen sequenced in a study of blood T cell repertoires in COVID-19. Profiling relied on immunoSEQ multiplex PCR, and the TCRdb table lists in-frame clones only, not all of them. Of fewer than 150,000 clones listed, 70% to 90% are singletons. The sequencing sample was made of peripheral blood. The origin of the receptors is a woman in her fifties or sixties with active or convalescent COVID-19.

This chain connects TRBV4-2 to TRBJ2-5; a weak D match, TRBD1 (5 bases). CDR3 length: 15 residues. Trimming pared 1 base from V and 1 base from J, leaving 10 bases between. Germline assignment: CDR1 LGHNA and CDR2 YNFKEQ. The CDR3 region is CASSQGGESQETQYF. CDR3 sequence (DNA): TGTGCCAGCAGCCAAGGGGGCGAAAGCCAAGAGACCCAGTACTTC.

This clone was detected once. The rearrangement joins TRBV5-6 to TRBJ2-1, with no clear D. CDR1 and CDR2 from the germline V gene are SGHDT and YYEEEE. The CDR3 sequence is 15 residues long. With 1 base removed from V and 2 bases from J, the gap between germline ends came to 10 bases. This CDR3 is CASSLYGTTYNEQFF. CDR3 coding DNA: TGTGCCAGCAGCTTGTACGGAACTACCTACAATGAGCAGTTCTTC.

The genes are TRBV28 and TRBJ1-5; 8 nucleotides align to TRBD1. The ends lost 5 bases at V and 7 bases at J; junction bases unmatched: 10. The CDR3 covers 15 residues. The germline V gene has CDR1 MDHEN and CDR2 SYDVKM. The CDR3, as DNA: TGTGCCAGCAGTAACAGGGGGGGCTGGAGACAGCCCCAGCATTTT. The encoded protein is CASSNRGGWRQPQHF.

This sequence joins TRBV14 and TRBJ2-3; 10 bases are shared with TRBD2. The CDR3 runs 16 residues. Unmatched junction bases numbered 6, after V lost 4 bases and J lost 2 bases. In germline, CDR1 is SGHDN, CDR2 FVKESK. This CDR3 is CASSLGGLAVTDTQYF. DNA for the CDR3: TGTGCCAGCAGCCTAGGCGGACTAGCGGTCACAGATACGCAGTATTTT.

The chain carries TRBV28 and TRBJ1-2, with D possibly matching TRBD1 (5 bases). The CDR3 covers 12 residues. V lost 8 bases and J lost 4, with 11 bases in between. Germline assignment: CDR1 MDHEN and CDR2 SYDVKM. The CDR3 spells CASLRDSYGYTF. CDR3 nucleotide sequence: TGTGCCAGCCTCAGGGATAGCTATGGCTACACCTTC.

This chain joins TRBV23-1 and TRBJ1-2; 9 bases align to TRBD1. TRBV23-1 is assigned to the ORF class and has an uncertain function. CDR3 length: 15 residues. V dropped 3 bases and J dropped 6; count of bases not matched to a gene: 8. CDR3 nucleotide sequence: TGCGCCAGCAGTCATCCCAAGCACAGGGGGCATGGCTACACCTTC. It codes for CASSHPKHRGHGYTF.

The V and J genes are TRBV3-1 (or the pseudogene TRBV3-2) and TRBJ2-3, with 8 bases lining up with TRBD2. The trim removed 1 base at V and 8 bases at J, leaving 11 bases unmatched. The CDR3 is made up of 16 amino acids. The germline V gene encodes CDR1 LGHDT and CDR2 YNNKEL (reference sequence). The DNA of the CDR3 is TGTGCCAGCAGCCAAGCGGGACTAGAGGTTATGTGTACGCAGTATTTT. Translation: CASSQAGLEVMCTQYF.

V usage is TRBV30 and J usage is TRBJ2-5; tentatively, D is TRBD1 or TRBD2 (5 bases each). The V gene's germline CDR1 is GTSNPN and CDR2 SVGIG (reference sequence). The CDR3 covers 12 residues. Trimming pared 5 bases from V and 3 bases from J, leaving 10 bases between. The CDR3 DNA reads TGTGCCTGGGGGAGACAGAAAGAGACCCAGTACTTC. This codes for CAWGRQKETQYF.

The V and J genes are TRBV7-6 and TRBJ1-3; no clear D. This CDR3 contains 17 residues. With 1 base removed from V and 0 bases from J, the gap between germline ends came to 13 bases. CDR1 is SGHVS, CDR2 FNYEAQ, per germline. CDR3 residues: CASSLGGGRSSGNTIYF. The DNA for the CDR3 is TGTGCCAGCAGCTTAGGAGGCGGCCGTAGCTCTGGAAACACCATATATTTT.

This rearrangement joins TRBV29-1 to TRBJ2-1; TRBD2 agrees at 10 bases. The CDR3 spans 15 residues. Trimming cost V 1 base and J 7 bases; bases outside gene matches: 7. The germline V gene has CDR1 SQVTM and CDR2 ANQGSEA. CDR3 DNA sequence: TGCAGCGTTGAAGGGGGACTAGCGACGGGTAATGAGCAGTTCTTC. As protein: CSVEGGLATGNEQFF.

This chain connects TRBV5-8 to TRBJ2-7; TRBD1 matches 10 bases. Germline V gives CDR1 SGHTS, CDR2 YDEGEE. The CDR3 runs to 14 residues. Germline trimming cut 7 bases from V and 4 bases from J; bases unmatched to any gene: 8. The CDR3 DNA sequence: TGTGCCAGCGTCTTGGGACAGGGGCTTTACGAGCAGTACTTC. Translation gives CASVLGQGLYEQYF.

The chain couples TRBV5-1 to TRBJ2-5; TRBD2 is a possible D gene (7 bases). Trimming cost V 4 bases and J 4 bases, with 17 bases left between them. The germline CDR1 and CDR2 sequences are SGHRS and YFSETQ. This CDR3 spans 15 amino acids. The chain's CDR3 is CASSGGGQGSETQYF. Written as DNA, the CDR3 is TGCGCCAGCAGCGGGGGGGGGCAGGGCTCAGAGACCCAGTACTTC. Full variable domain (outside the CDR3, taken from reference TRBV5-1 and TRBJ2-5): KAGVTQTPRYLIKTRGQQVTLSCSPISGHRSVSWYQQTPGQGLQFLFEYFSETQRNKGNFPGRFSGRQFSNSRSEMNVSTLELGDSALYLCASSGGGQGSETQYFGPGTRLLVL.

The V call is TRBV18, the J call TRBJ2-3, with TRBD2 matching 11 bases. The CDR3 length is 16 residues. Germline V gives CDR1 KGHSH, CDR2 LQKENI. The V and J ends lost 1 base and 4 bases, in that order; junction bases with no gene match: 4. The CDR3 bases are TGTGCCAGCTCACCACGTACTAGCGGGAGTGCAGATACGCAGTATTTT. Translated: CASSPRTSGSADTQYF.